A single sample is the source of the 8 T cell receptor beta chains below, sequenced in a study of T cell repertoires in cytomegalovirus infection. Which antigens these TCRs recognize remains unknown. TCRdb redid the calling of the reads with MiXCR, one entry per CDR3 protein. Of a few hundred thousand distinct CDR3 sequences listed, over 35% are singletons. The specimen was cultured PBMCs, collected from culture after CMV antigen stimulation. The receptors shown here come from a human donor in good health (CMV status not recorded). Some clones in this sample may be carry-over from other donors' samples.

Comments on this clonotype: Being one base from a much bigger clone, this may be a read error. The chain has TRBV7-2 and TRBJ2-5, with D possibly matching TRBD2 (6 bases). V lost 2 bases, J lost 5 bases, and 9 bases lay in between. From germline, CDR1 is SGHTA and CDR2 FQGNSA. This CDR3 spans 13 amino acids. CDR3 sequence: CASSLFAGETQYF. The CDR3 coding sequence is TGTGCCAGCAGCTTATTCGCGGGGGAGACCCAGTACTTC.

This chain connects TRBV6-1 to TRBJ1-3, with D uncertain. This CDR3 has 17 amino acids. CDR1 is MNHNS, CDR2 SASEGT, per germline. With 5 bases removed from V and 1 base from J, the gap between germline ends came to 18 bases. The CDR3 sequence: CASSPTRLGGSGNTIYF. The CDR3 coding sequence is TGTGCCAGCAGTCCAACCCGTTTGGGTGGATCTGGAAACACCATATATTTT.

This clonotype was counted only a few times. The chain recombines TRBV6-2 or TRBV6-3 with TRBJ2-2, with 7 bases matching TRBD1. Germline CDR1 reads MNHEY; CDR2 reads SVGEGT. Trimming took 5 bases from V and 5 from J; bases not matched to a gene: 11. This CDR3 has 16 residues. The CDR3 loop is CASSGNRGQETGELFF. DNA of the CDR3: TGTGCCAGCAGTGGCAACAGGGGACAAGAAACCGGGGAGCTGTTTTTT.

The J gene is TRBJ2-6, the V gene TRBV6-2 or TRBV6-3, with a tentative D call TRBD1 (6 bases). V shed 5 bases and J shed 4 bases, with 12 bases lying between them. The CDR3 contains 15 residues. CDR1 is MNHEY, CDR2 SVGEGT, per germline. For the CDR3, the DNA is TGTGCCAGCAGTCAACAGGGAACCGGGGCCAACGTCCTGACTTTC. Its translation is CASSQQGTGANVLTF.

This clonotype has more than one count but fewer than ten. This chain joins TRBV12-3 or TRBV12-4 and TRBJ1-1; TRBD1 might be the D (6 bases). This CDR3 has 13 amino acids. The V gene lost 7 bases and the J gene lost 8 bases, with 17 bases spanning the gap. The chain's CDR3 is CASTQDSTHEAFF. Written as DNA, the CDR3 is TGTGCCAGCACCCAGGACAGTACCCACGAAGCTTTCTTT.

This clonotype was counted ten times or more. This chain joins TRBV7-2 and TRBJ2-1; 10 bases are shared with TRBD1. The J segment lost 7 bases and the V segment lost 5 bases, leaving 5 bases of the junction unmatched. The V gene's germline CDR1 is SGHTA and CDR2 FQGNSA. The CDR3 extends over 14 amino acids. CDR3 DNA: TGTGCCAGCAGCCGGACAGGGGGAAAGAATGAGCAGTTCTTC. It specifies CASSRTGGKNEQFF.

The CDR3 here is CARARGQGGETQYF. The CDR3 DNA follows: TGTGCCAGGGCGCGGGGACAGGGGGGAGAGACCCAGTACTTC. The chain recombines TRBV6-5 with TRBJ2-5; 11 bases are shared with TRBD1. J was trimmed by 4 bases and V by 9 bases; bases with no gene match: 7. The CDR3 runs to 14 residues. Germline assignment: CDR1 MNHEY and CDR2 SVGAGI.

The table lists this clonotype with a few counts. The chain carries TRBV7-2 and TRBJ2-1; TRBD2 aligns across 9 bases. Trimming took 3 bases from V and 2 from J; bases not matched to a gene: 2. Germline assignment: CDR1 SGHTA and CDR2 FQGNSA. The CDR3 is 15 amino acids. Here the CDR3 reads CASSFGLATYNEQFF. The CDR3 region has the DNA TGTGCCAGCAGCTTCGGACTAGCGACCTACAATGAGCAGTTCTTC.